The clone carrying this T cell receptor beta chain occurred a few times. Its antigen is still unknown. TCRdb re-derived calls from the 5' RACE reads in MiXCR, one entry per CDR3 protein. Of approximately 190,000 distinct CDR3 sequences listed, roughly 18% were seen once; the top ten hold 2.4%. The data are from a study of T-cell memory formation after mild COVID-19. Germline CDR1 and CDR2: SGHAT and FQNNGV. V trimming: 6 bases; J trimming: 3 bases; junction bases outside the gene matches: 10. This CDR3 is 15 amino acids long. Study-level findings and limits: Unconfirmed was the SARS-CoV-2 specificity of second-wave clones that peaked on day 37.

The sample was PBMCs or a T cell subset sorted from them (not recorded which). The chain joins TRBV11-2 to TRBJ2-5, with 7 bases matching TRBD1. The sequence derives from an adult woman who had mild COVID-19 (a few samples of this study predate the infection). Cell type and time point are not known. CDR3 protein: CASRSIRGQKETQYF. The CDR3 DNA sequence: TGTGCCAGCAGGTCAATACGGGGACAGAAAGAGACCCAGTACTTC.